The rows below give T cell receptor beta chains drawn from one sample of a study of blood T cell repertoires in COVID-19. Sequencing used immunoSEQ multiplex PCR; TCRdb keeps in-frame clones, though not all of them. Of approximately 160,000 clones in the sample, around 82% were seen once. Sequencing was performed on PBMCs or T cells enriched from blood (not recorded which). These receptors all stem from a woman between 50 and 59 years old in a cohort exposed to, infected with or recovered from COVID-19 (not recorded which). Each CDR3 is given with its conserved first and last residue. A D gene is named only where the DNA matches it firmly. Size values are once, few and many counts, or a class for expanded clones, and some rows have none.

J gene | clone size | D gene | V gene | CDR3 DNA | CDR3 protein
TRBJ2-1 | NA | NA | TRBV1 | TGCACCTGCCAGCGGGAGGGATCCTACAATGAGCAGTTCTTC | CTCQREGSYNEQFF
TRBJ1-3 | NA | NA | TRBV28 | TGTGCCAGCAGTGGACGGGACACCCTATATTTT | CASSGRDTLYF
TRBJ1-1 | few | NA | TRBV19 | TGTGCCAGTAGTGGCACGATGAACACTGAAGCTTTCTTT | CASSGTMNTEAFF
TRBJ2-7 | NA | TRBD2 | TRBV10-3 | TGTGCCATCAGTGCGAGGACTAGCGGGGCTACCTACGAGCAGTACTTC | CAISARTSGATYEQYF
TRBJ2-7 | NA | TRBD1 | TRBV7-9 | TGTGCCAGCAGCCAGCAAATCAACAGGGGGGTTACTCGCGAGCAGTACTTC | CASSQQINRGVTREQYF
TRBJ1-3 | NA | NA | TRBV5-4 | TGTGCCAGCAGCTTTCAGGGTCTGGAAAACACCATATATTTT | CASSFQGLENTIYF
TRBJ2-7 | NA | NA | TRBV2 | TGTGCCAGCACGGCGGAGACCTGGTCCGAGCAGTACTTC | CASTAETWSEQYF
TRBJ2-1 | NA | TRBD2 | TRBV10-1 | TGCGCCAGCAGTGAACTAGCGGGAGGAGGCAATGAGCAGTTCTTC | CASSELAGGGNEQFF
TRBJ1-5 | NA | NA | TRBV2 | TGTGCCAGCAGTGACCCGGGCAATCAGCCCCAGCATTTT | CASSDPGNQPQHF
TRBJ1-1 | few | TRBD1 | TRBV7-9 | TGTGCCAGCAGCTCAGGACAGGGTGGAAACACTGAAGCTTTCTTT | CASSSGQGGNTEAFF
TRBJ2-5 | NA | NA | TRBV11-2 | TGTGCCAGCAGCTTAGCCGGGTTAGAGACCCAGTACTTC | CASSLAGLETQYF
TRBJ1-2 | NA | TRBD1 | TRBV28 | TGTGCCAGCAGAAATTCCAGGGGGCTTGGCTACACCTTC | CASRNSRGLGYTF
TRBJ1-5 | NA | NA | TRBV6-2/TRBV6-3 | TGTGCCAGCAGCAACCCTGAAACGGGTTATAGCAATCAGCCCCAGCATTTT | CASSNPETGYSNQPQHF
TRBJ1-1 | NA | NA | TRBV27 | TGTGCCAGCAGCTCGACGGGGGACACTGAAGCTTTCTTT | CASSSTGDTEAFF
TRBJ1-1 | NA | NA | TRBV11-2 | TGTGCCAGCAGCTTAATTGCAGGGGAATTGTTTCACACTGAAGCTTTCTTT | CASSLIAGELFHTEAFF
TRBJ2-7 | NA | NA | TRBV19 | TGTGCCAGTGAGAACGAGCAGTACTTC | CASENEQYF
TRBJ1-5 | NA | NA | TRBV4-3 | TGCGCCAGCAGCCAAGGGACAGATAGCAATCAGCCCCAGCATTTT | CASSQGTDSNQPQHF
TRBJ2-2 | NA | NA | TRBV9 | TGTGCCAGCAGCGTATCGATGCAGGGGTGGTCCGGGGAGCTGTTTTTT | CASSVSMQGWSGELFF
TRBJ1-3 | few | TRBD1 | TRBV3-1/TRBV3-2 | TGTGCCAGCAGCCAAGACCGACAGGGTATCTCTGGAAACACCATATATTTT | CASSQDRQGISGNTIYF
TRBJ1-2 | NA | TRBD1 | TRBV5-1 | TGCGCCAGCAGCTTGGAGGGACAGGGGTATGGCTACACCTTC | CASSLEGQGYGYTF
TRBJ1-1 | NA | TRBD1 | TRBV13 | TGTGCCAGCAGCGAAGGGACAGGGGGGTACACTGAAGCTTTCTTT | CASSEGTGGYTEAFF
TRBJ2-2 | NA | NA | TRBV6-2/TRBV6-3 | TGTGCCAGCAGCCCTCTTCTGAGCGGAAAAGGCTCCGGGGAGCTGTTTTTT | CASSPLLSGKGSGELFF
TRBJ1-3 | once | NA | TRBV28 | TGTGCCAGCAGTTTTCCCCAGGGGAGATCTGGAAACACCATATATTTT | CASSFPQGRSGNTIYF
TRBJ2-1 | once | NA | TRBV7-9 | TGTGCCAGCAGCTTAGTGACAGATTACAATGAGCAGTTCTTC | CASSLVTDYNEQFF
TRBJ2-7 | NA | NA | TRBV28 | TGTGCCAGCGGAATGACAGAAGACTACGAGCAGTACTTC | CASGMTEDYEQYF
TRBJ1-4 | NA | NA | TRBV10-3 | TGTGCCATCAGTGACGCCGGGAGTTCTCGTGAAAAACTGTTTTTT | CAISDAGSSREKLFF
TRBJ2-2 | once | NA | TRBV6-5 | TGTGCCAGCAGCCTTCAGGGAATCGGGGAGCTGTTTTTT | CASSLQGIGELFF
TRBJ2-1 | NA | NA | TRBV4-3 | TGCGCCAGCAGCCGAACTGTCCGGTACAATGAGCAGTTCTTC | CASSRTVRYNEQFF
TRBJ1-2 | NA | NA | TRBV28 | TGTGCCAGCAGTTTTACGAAGTTACGAGATGGCTACACCTTC | CASSFTKLRDGYTF
TRBJ1-2 | NA | TRBD1 | TRBV27 | TGTGCCAGCAGTCCCCCGAGACAGGGGACTACTAACTATGGCTACACCTTC | CASSPPRQGTTNYGYTF
TRBJ2-3 | NA | TRBD2 | TRBV7-9 | TGTGCCAGCAGCTTAGGGGAAGCGGGAGTGGGCACAGATACGCAGTATTTT | CASSLGEAGVGTDTQYF
TRBJ2-2 | NA | NA | TRBV19 | TGTGCCACTCAGAGGGCGAAAAGCGGCACCGGGGAGCTGTTTTTT | CATQRAKSGTGELFF
TRBJ2-7 | once | TRBD2 | TRBV27 | TGTGCCAGCAGTCGGGCGGGAGCGGGTGAGCAGTACTTC | CASSRAGAGEQYF
TRBJ2-4 | NA | TRBD2 | TRBV11-2 | TGTGCCAGCAGCCTCGGACTAGCGGGACCCCCAGGGAACATTCAGTACTTC | CASSLGLAGPPGNIQYF
TRBJ2-6 | NA | NA | TRBV29-1 | TGCAGCGTCGGAGATTCTGGGGCCAACGTCCTGACTTTC | CSVGDSGANVLTF